One and the same sample provided the 24 T cell receptor beta chains below, sequenced in a study of response to subunit inactivated influenza vaccine. A single record per CDR3 protein comes from TCRdb applying MiXCR to the RT-PCR reads. This sample has fewer than 750,000 distinct CDR3 sequences; about 15% occur once, and the top ten carry around 10%. The sequenced sample was PBMCs from blood, obtained roughly 12 days after vaccination. The receptors were gathered from a man in his fifties who received an inactivated influenza vaccine.

J is TRBJ1-1 and V is TRBV9; 7 bases align to TRBD1. The CDR3 length is 15 residues. Germline V gives CDR1 SGDLS, CDR2 YYNGEE. V lost 4 bases, J lost 4 bases, and 10 bases stayed unmatched. The CDR3 nucleotides are TGTGCCAGCAGCCAGGGAGGGGGCCGAGGCACTGAAGCTTTCTTT. It codes for CASSQGGGRGTEAFF.

The chain employs TRBV10-3 and TRBJ2-1; 8 bases are a match to TRBD1. V gave up 8 bases and J gave up 5 bases; unmatched junction bases: 11. This CDR3 region has 15 residues. CDR1 is ENHRY and CDR2 is SYGVKD in the germline V gene. The CDR3 spells CAIGPKDRVNNEQFF. In nucleotides, the CDR3 is TGTGCCATCGGCCCTAAGGACAGGGTTAACAATGAGCAGTTCTTC.

This clonotype was counted only a few times. V and J are TRBV10-1 and TRBJ2-3; D remains unclear. V lost 2 bases to trimming and J lost 9 bases, with 18 bases between them. The germline gives CDR1 WNHNN, CDR2 SYGVQD (reference sequence). The CDR3 is made up of 15 amino acids. CDR3 coding DNA: TGCGCCAGCAGTGAGGGGTTGGCCCACCTGGGGACGCAGTATTTT. It encodes CASSEGLAHLGTQYF.

Here the CDR3 DNA reads TGCAGTGCCATCGGGGTCGCGAACACCGGGGAGCTGTTTTTT. Its translation is CSAIGVANTGELFF. The chain has TRBV20-1 and TRBJ2-2; the D gene is possibly TRBD2 (5 bases). V lost 6 bases and J 0 bases, leaving 11 bases between the germline ends. CDR1 is DFQATT and CDR2 is SNEGSKA in the germline V gene (reference sequence). The CDR3 loop spans 14 amino acids.

The chain joins TRBV6-2 or TRBV6-3 to TRBJ2-6; D tentatively fits TRBD1 or TRBD2 (5 bases each). The V end lost 6 bases, the J end lost 0 bases, and 9 bases lay between the germline ends. The CDR3 runs to 15 residues. The germline gives CDR1 MNHEY, CDR2 SVGEGT. The CDR3 DNA is TGTGCCAGCAGATGGGGGAGCTCTGGGGCCAACGTCCTGACTTTC. Protein sequence: CASRWGSSGANVLTF.

The chain joins TRBV7-9 to TRBJ2-4; 14 bases map to TRBD2. This CDR3 is built from 16 residues. Germline loops: CDR1 SEHNR, CDR2 FQNEAQ (reference sequence). With 5 bases clipped from V and 9 bases from J, the junction kept 9 bases outside the gene matches. CDR3 sequence reads: CASSDTGLAGGGIQYF. Written as DNA, the CDR3 is TGTGCCAGCAGCGACACCGGACTAGCGGGAGGAGGCATTCAGTACTTC.

This chain connects TRBV29-1 to TRBJ2-7; TRBD1 aligns across 7 bases. Germline-derived CDR1 and CDR2 are SQVTM and ANQGSEA. This CDR3 comprises 13 residues. The ends lost 5 bases at V and 6 bases at J; junction bases unmatched: 10. This chain's CDR3 is CSVFPGQRAEQYF. CDR3 nucleotide sequence: TGCAGCGTTTTTCCGGGACAGAGAGCCGAGCAGTACTTC.

This clonotype was found a few times. V gene TRBV3-1 combines with J gene TRBJ2-3, with D hard to call. This CDR3 comprises 15 residues. The germline CDR1 and CDR2 sequences are LGHDT and YNNKEL (reference sequence). V was clipped by 0 bases and J by 4 bases, with 11 bases between them. The CDR3 nucleotides read TGTGCCAGCAGCCAAGATCTCGTCGGTGCAGATACGCAGTATTTT. It specifies CASSQDLVGADTQYF.

This clonotype was observed at least ten times. V gene TRBV12-3 or TRBV12-4 combines with J gene TRBJ1-2; 7 nucleotides agree with TRBD1. The CDR3 is 15 residues long. The V and J ends lost 5 bases and 8 bases, in that order; junction bases with no gene match: 14. CDR3 DNA: TGTGCCAGCAGTAGGACAGGACGGGCACCTCGCGGCTACACCTTC. Its translation is CASSRTGRAPRGYTF.

The chain is built from TRBV7-9 and TRBJ2-3; D unresolved. V shed 7 bases and J shed 4 bases, with 9 bases lying between them. Germline V gives CDR1 SEHNR, CDR2 FQNEAQ (reference sequence). This CDR3 has 12 residues. The CDR3 here is CASKLIADTQYF. As DNA, the CDR3 is TGTGCCAGCAAGTTAATTGCAGATACGCAGTATTTT.

This clonotype was seen at least ten times. The chain is built from TRBV19 and TRBJ1-1, with a possible D match to TRBD1 (5 bases). V was clipped by 7 bases and J by 2 bases, with 17 bases between them. The CDR3 contains 15 residues. Germline V gene lookup returns CDR1 LNHDA and CDR2 SQIVND (reference sequence). Here the CDR3 reads CASTEAGTENTEAFF. DNA of the CDR3: TGTGCCAGTACGGAGGCCGGGACGGAAAACACTGAAGCTTTCTTT.

V is TRBV12-3 or TRBV12-4 and J is TRBJ2-3; no reliable D call. Trimming took off 3 bases at V and 0 bases at J, with 7 bases between the two ends. The CDR3 has 14 residues. DNA for the CDR3: TGTGCCAGCAGTTTTTCCTATAGCACAGATACGCAGTATTTT. This encodes CASSFSYSTDTQYF.

This clonotype was counted a few times. The conserved phenylalanine or tryptophan is not found at the CDR3 terminus, so this likely reflects a read error. The chain combines TRBV20-1 with TRBJ2-2; D is undetermined. V shed 4 bases and J shed 1 base, with 10 bases lying between them. Germline V gene sequence: CDR1 DFQATT, CDR2 SNEGSKA (reference sequence). The CDR3 totals 14 residues. CDR3 protein: CSAKGPLNTGELFL. As DNA, the CDR3 is TGCAGTGCTAAAGGGCCCTTGAACACCGGGGAGCTGTTTCTT.

The table lists this clonotype with a few counts. CDR3: CSARGGRGSHEQYF. The CDR3 bases are TGCAGTGCTAGAGGGGGAAGGGGAAGCCACGAGCAGTACTTC. J is TRBJ2-7 and V is TRBV20-1, with D possibly being TRBD1 (5 bases). The CDR3 runs to 14 residues. Trimming cost V 1 base and J 5 bases, with 15 bases left between them. The germline V gene has CDR1 DFQATT and CDR2 SNEGSKA (reference sequence).

The chain employs TRBV6-2 or TRBV6-3 and TRBJ2-6; TRBD1 is a possible D gene (5 bases). CDR1 is MNHEY, CDR2 SVGEGT, per germline. The CDR3 runs 15 residues. V lost 7 bases to trimming and J lost 2 bases, with 12 bases between them. The CDR3 DNA follows: TGTGCCAGCACCCAAAGGGGAACTGGGGCCAACGTCCTGACTTTC. This sequence encodes CASTQRGTGANVLTF.

CDR3 region: CASSISGIGAVAYEQYF. CDR3 sequence (DNA): TGTGCCAGCAGCATTTCCGGGATCGGGGCTGTCGCCTACGAGCAGTACTTC. The gene calls are TRBV7-2 and TRBJ2-7; D may correspond to TRBD1 or TRBD2 (5 bases each). The CDR3 has 17 residues. Germline V CDR1 and CDR2: SGHTA, FQGNSA. Trimming took 5 bases from V and 2 from J, leaving 22 bases between them.

In this sample, this clonotype turned up a few times. CDR3 residues: CASSFWSGSEAFF. CDR3 nucleotides: TGTGCCAGCAGTTTTTGGTCAGGGTCTGAAGCTTTCTTT. The chain carries TRBV12-3 or TRBV12-4 and TRBJ1-1; TRBD1 is a possible D gene (5 bases). Trimming shortened V by 3 bases and J by 6 bases, and 11 bases separated the two germline ends. The CDR3 covers 13 residues.

In its sample, this clonotype was seen a few times. The chain employs TRBV30 and TRBJ2-2; the match to TRBD2 covers 13 bases. Germline V gives CDR1 GTSNPN, CDR2 SVGIG (reference sequence). Trimming cost V 3 bases and J 6 bases; bases outside gene matches: 7. This CDR3 spans 16 amino acids. CDR3 amino acids: CAWSFGLAGAAGELFF. The CDR3 DNA sequence: TGTGCCTGGAGCTTCGGACTAGCGGGGGCGGCCGGGGAGCTGTTTTTT.

The chain recombines TRBV10-3 with TRBJ1-4; D remains unclear. CDR3 length equals 14 residues. V lost 2 bases and J lost 10, with 14 bases in between. Germline CDR1 and CDR2: ENHRY and SYGVKD. In DNA form, the CDR3 reads TGTGCCATCAGTGAGGAATGGCAGATCGGAAAACTGTTTTTT. Amino acids: CAISEEWQIGKLFF.

There are a few counts of this clonotype. V is TRBV20-1 and J is TRBJ1-5, with D perhaps TRBD1 (5 bases). The CDR3 length is 15 residues. In germline, CDR1 is DFQATT, CDR2 SNEGSKA (reference sequence). V dropped 6 bases and J dropped 3 bases, with 18 bases sitting between them. CDR3 region: CSAKGRAGVNQPQHF. Here the CDR3 DNA reads TGCAGTGCAAAGGGGAGGGCGGGGGTCAATCAGCCCCAGCATTTT.

The chain recombines TRBV7-9 with TRBJ2-5; TRBD1 aligns across 9 bases. Germline V lookup: CDR1 SEHNR, CDR2 FQNEAQ (reference sequence). This CDR3 spans 16 amino acids. V was pared by 5 bases and J by 1 base, with 8 bases of the junction left unmatched. The DNA of the CDR3 is TGTGCCAGCAGCCATCCGCCGGGACAGGGCCAAGAGACCCAGTACTTC. Its translation is CASSHPPGQGQETQYF.

DNA of the CDR3: TGTGCCATCAGTGAGGACAGTTTCTATAGCAATCAGCCCCAGCATTTT. This codes for CAISEDSFYSNQPQHF. The chain is built from TRBV10-3 and TRBJ1-5, with D tentatively TRBD1 (5 bases). V lost 2 bases and J 0 bases, leaving 11 bases between the germline ends. This CDR3 spans 16 amino acids. Germline V gives CDR1 ENHRY, CDR2 SYGVKD.

The chain joins TRBV20-1 to TRBJ2-3, with 14 bases identical to TRBD2. There are 17 residues in the CDR3. J lost 0 bases, V lost 3 bases, and 5 bases had no gene match. Germline V gene sequence: CDR1 DFQATT, CDR2 SNEGSKA (reference sequence). DNA for the CDR3: TGCAGTGCTAGGGCCGGGACTAGCGGGAGTAGCACAGATACGCAGTATTTT. As protein: CSARAGTSGSSTDTQYF.

V gene TRBV12-3 or TRBV12-4 combines with J gene TRBJ1-2; 9 positions agree with TRBD1. V was clipped by 2 bases and J by 0 bases; unmatched bases: 13. This CDR3 has 19 amino acids. CDR3 region: CASSLYLPGQGRANYGYTF. The CDR3 DNA is TGTGCCAGCAGTTTATATCTCCCGGGACAGGGAAGAGCTAACTATGGCTACACCTTC.